Listed below are T cell receptor beta chains from one sample, sequenced in a study of T cell responses to AZD1222 COVID-19 vaccine. Method: immunoSEQ multiplex PCR; TCRdb's copy keeps in-frame clones and lacks some. The sample lists about 100,000 clones, approximately 86% occurring once. Sample: peripheral blood, taken on day 0 of AZD1222 vaccination. These receptors were obtained from an adult in good health. Both conserved end residues are part of each CDR3. A D gene is named only where the DNA matches it firmly. Clone size is given for some rows only: seen once, a few or many times, or a class if the clone is expanded.

d_gene: NA
v_gene: TRBV7-2
abundance: NA
j_gene: TRBJ2-7
CDR3nt: TGTGCCAGCAGCTCGGCCGGGACTTTCTCCTACGAGCAGTACTTC
CDR3aa: CASSSAGTFSYEQYF

d_gene: NA
v_gene: TRBV9
abundance: few
j_gene: TRBJ2-7
CDR3nt: TGTGCCAGCAGCGCCCAACTGGTAGGCGAGCAGTACTTC
CDR3aa: CASSAQLVGEQYF

d_gene: TRBD1
v_gene: TRBV7-8
abundance: NA
j_gene: TRBJ1-2
CDR3nt: TGTGCCAGCAGCTCCCGGACAGGGAGCGGCTACACCTTC
CDR3aa: CASSSRTGSGYTF

d_gene: NA
v_gene: TRBV2
abundance: NA
j_gene: TRBJ1-1
CDR3nt: TGTGCCAGCAGTGAAGCGCGGACAGCGAACACTGAAGCTTTCTTT
CDR3aa: CASSEARTANTEAFF

d_gene: TRBD1
v_gene: TRBV10-3
abundance: NA
j_gene: TRBJ2-1
CDR3nt: TGTGCCATCAGCCACCCGGGACAGGGGAGCTGGGATGAGCAGTTCTTC
CDR3aa: CAISHPGQGSWDEQFF

d_gene: TRBD2
v_gene: TRBV24-1
abundance: NA
j_gene: TRBJ2-1
CDR3nt: TGTGCCACCAGTGATTTAGGACTAGCGGGAGACCATGAGCAGTTCTTC
CDR3aa: CATSDLGLAGDHEQFF

d_gene: TRBD2
v_gene: TRBV19
abundance: NA
j_gene: TRBJ2-1
CDR3nt: TGTGCCAGTAGAGGGCGGGAGAGCTACAATGAGCAGTTCTTC
CDR3aa: CASRGRESYNEQFF

d_gene: TRBD1
v_gene: TRBV28
abundance: NA
j_gene: TRBJ1-3
CDR3nt: TGTGCCAGCAGTCCTCCCCGGACAGGGATCTCTGGAAACACCATATATTTT
CDR3aa: CASSPPRTGISGNTIYF

d_gene: NA
v_gene: TRBV19
abundance: once
j_gene: TRBJ1-2
CDR3nt: TGTGCCAGTAGTACAAACGTGAGGGGCCGCGGCTACACCTTC
CDR3aa: CASSTNVRGRGYTF

d_gene: TRBD1
v_gene: TRBV9
abundance: NA
j_gene: TRBJ1-2
CDR3nt: TGTGCCAGCAGCGTAGGGGGGACAGGGAATGACTATGGCTACACCTTC
CDR3aa: CASSVGGTGNDYGYTF

d_gene: TRBD1
v_gene: TRBV6-2/TRBV6-3
abundance: once
j_gene: TRBJ2-7
CDR3nt: TGTGCCAGCAGCAGGGGGCCGGGGACGTCCGAGCAGTACTTC
CDR3aa: CASSRGPGTSEQYF

d_gene: TRBD1
v_gene: TRBV3-1/TRBV3-2
abundance: NA
j_gene: TRBJ2-6
CDR3nt: TGTGCCAGCAGCCCAGGGACAGGGTCCGGGGCCAACGTCCTGACTTTC
CDR3aa: CASSPGTGSGANVLTF

d_gene: NA
v_gene: TRBV10-2
abundance: NA
j_gene: TRBJ2-7
CDR3nt: TGCGCCAGCATGAGTCAGCGGAGCTACGAGCAGTACTTC
CDR3aa: CASMSQRSYEQYF

d_gene: NA
v_gene: TRBV18
abundance: NA
j_gene: TRBJ1-6
CDR3nt: TGTGCCAGCTCACGGGCAGACAATTCACCCCTCCACTTT
CDR3aa: CASSRADNSPLHF

d_gene: TRBD1
v_gene: TRBV27
abundance: NA
j_gene: TRBJ1-5
CDR3nt: TGTGCCAGCAGTCCTGCGCGAGACAGGGTTTGGAATCAGCCCCAGCATTTT
CDR3aa: CASSPARDRVWNQPQHF

d_gene: NA
v_gene: TRBV19
abundance: NA
j_gene: TRBJ1-5
CDR3nt: TGTGCCAGTAGTATAGGTTCAGTGATCAATCAGCCCCAGCATTTT
CDR3aa: CASSIGSVINQPQHF

d_gene: NA
v_gene: TRBV6-5
abundance: NA
j_gene: TRBJ2-1
CDR3nt: TGTGCCAGCAGCAAAAGGGGGAGTGAGCAGTTCTTC
CDR3aa: CASSKRGSEQFF

d_gene: TRBD1
v_gene: TRBV19
abundance: NA
j_gene: TRBJ1-2
CDR3nt: TGTGCCAGTAGTATGGGTAGGGGGCAAAACTATGGCTACACCTTC
CDR3aa: CASSMGRGQNYGYTF

d_gene: NA
v_gene: TRBV29-1
abundance: NA
j_gene: TRBJ1-1
CDR3nt: TGCAGCGTTGAATCAGGGCCAAATGAAGCTTTCTTT
CDR3aa: CSVESGPNEAFF

d_gene: NA
v_gene: TRBV9
abundance: few
j_gene: TRBJ2-1
CDR3nt: TGTGCCAGCAGCGCCGACCACCGGTCCTACAATGAGCAGTTCTTC
CDR3aa: CASSADHRSYNEQFF

d_gene: NA
v_gene: TRBV7-2
abundance: NA
j_gene: TRBJ2-7
CDR3nt: TGTGCCAGCAGCTTAGTGCGTACCTACGAGCAGTACTTC
CDR3aa: CASSLVRTYEQYF

d_gene: NA
v_gene: TRBV2
abundance: NA
j_gene: TRBJ1-2
CDR3nt: TGTGCCAGCAGCCTGACATCGGGTAACTATGGCTACACCTTC
CDR3aa: CASSLTSGNYGYTF

d_gene: NA
v_gene: TRBV7-3
abundance: NA
j_gene: TRBJ1-6
CDR3nt: TGTGCCAGCAGCAGGGACTATAATTCACCCCTCCACTTT
CDR3aa: CASSRDYNSPLHF

d_gene: NA
v_gene: TRBV3-1/TRBV3-2
abundance: medium-sized
j_gene: TRBJ1-2
CDR3nt: TGTGCCAGCAGCCCTATTGGGTATAGTGGCTACACCTTC
CDR3aa: CASSPIGYSGYTF

d_gene: NA
v_gene: TRBV28
abundance: NA
j_gene: TRBJ1-5
CDR3nt: TGTGCCAGCAGTCCCCGCCGGGAAAGGGAGCACACTCAGCCCCAGCATTTT
CDR3aa: CASSPRREREHTQPQHF

d_gene: NA
v_gene: TRBV28
abundance: NA
j_gene: TRBJ2-5
CDR3nt: TGTGCCAGCAGTTTATCGCGGGGGCTGGGGTCGATTCAAGAGACCCAGTACTTC
CDR3aa: CASSLSRGLGSIQETQYF

d_gene: TRBD2
v_gene: TRBV7-2
abundance: once
j_gene: TRBJ2-3
CDR3nt: TGTGCCAGCAGCTTAGTTGTAGGACCGGGGGGGTCAGATACGCAGTATTTT
CDR3aa: CASSLVVGPGGSDTQYF

d_gene: NA
v_gene: TRBV30
abundance: NA
j_gene: TRBJ1-5
CDR3nt: TGTGCCTGGAGTGTAGGGTTCGGAAATCAGCCCCAGCATTTT
CDR3aa: CAWSVGFGNQPQHF

d_gene: NA
v_gene: TRBV9
abundance: NA
j_gene: TRBJ2-7
CDR3nt: TGTGCCAGCAGCGACCCTATAGGTAACGAGCAGTACTTC
CDR3aa: CASSDPIGNEQYF

d_gene: NA
v_gene: TRBV28
abundance: once
j_gene: TRBJ1-2
CDR3nt: TGTGCCAGCAGTTTAAAGGCATACTATGGCTACACCTTC
CDR3aa: CASSLKAYYGYTF

d_gene: NA
v_gene: TRBV5-5
abundance: NA
j_gene: TRBJ1-5
CDR3nt: TGTGCCAGCAGCTTGGATAGGGCGGATCAGCCCCAGCATTTT
CDR3aa: CASSLDRADQPQHF

d_gene: TRBD1
v_gene: TRBV11-3
abundance: once
j_gene: TRBJ2-7
CDR3nt: TGTGCCAGCAGCTCACGGACAGGCTACGAGCAGTACTTC
CDR3aa: CASSSRTGYEQYF

d_gene: NA
v_gene: TRBV21-1
abundance: NA
j_gene: TRBJ2-2
CDR3nt: TGTGCCAGCAGCTCTCATCGCTCGAAAGGGGACACCGGGGAGCTGTTTTTT
CDR3aa: CASSSHRSKGDTGELFF

d_gene: TRBD1
v_gene: TRBV15
abundance: NA
j_gene: TRBJ1-3
CDR3nt: TGTGCCACCAGCATTGACAGGGCTGGAAACACCATATATTTT
CDR3aa: CATSIDRAGNTIYF

d_gene: NA
v_gene: TRBV6-5
abundance: NA
j_gene: TRBJ2-7
CDR3nt: TGTGCCAGCAGGCCCCCACAGGGTACCATCAGCGAGCAGTACTTC
CDR3aa: CASRPPQGTISEQYF

d_gene: NA
v_gene: TRBV7-3
abundance: NA
j_gene: TRBJ1-1
CDR3nt: TGTGCCAGCAGCTTAACGGGGGAAAAAGCTTTCTTT
CDR3aa: CASSLTGEKAFF

d_gene: TRBD2
v_gene: TRBV6-4
abundance: NA
j_gene: TRBJ2-3
CDR3nt: TGTGCCAGCAGTGTACTAGCGGGAGGGCCCCCAGATACGCAGTATTTT
CDR3aa: CASSVLAGGPPDTQYF

d_gene: NA
v_gene: TRBV7-2
abundance: NA
j_gene: TRBJ1-3
CDR3nt: TGTGCCAGCAGCTTAGACTCTGGAAACACCATATATTTT
CDR3aa: CASSLDSGNTIYF

d_gene: TRBD1
v_gene: TRBV6-5
abundance: NA
j_gene: TRBJ1-2
CDR3nt: TGTGCCAGCAGCGACTCCGGGACAGGGAGTGGCTACACCTTC
CDR3aa: CASSDSGTGSGYTF

d_gene: NA
v_gene: TRBV15
abundance: NA
j_gene: TRBJ1-1
CDR3nt: TGTGCCACCAGCAGAGATCGCGTCGTTGCCGGCACTGAAGCTTTCTTT
CDR3aa: CATSRDRVVAGTEAFF

d_gene: NA
v_gene: TRBV20-1
abundance: NA
j_gene: TRBJ2-2
CDR3nt: TGCAGTGCTAGTTTGGGGTCCGGGGAGCTGTTTTTT
CDR3aa: CSASLGSGELFF